This T cell receptor (beta chain) came from a study of cytomegalovirus exposure and HLA in healthy donors. At the level of the study: HLA-typed donors were the source of roughly 80 million unique TCRs held in an early data release. Findings and limits, study-wide: In a later analysis, TCR beta V- and J-gene trimming showed a link to a missense DCLRE1C variant. Some V segments could not be told apart, so they were left out, TRBV6-2 and TRBV6-3 among them.

Comment on this clone: The antigen is not known.

This CDR3 comprises 16 residues. Trimming removed 5 bases from V and 4 bases from J; junction bases left unmatched: 13. Germline V gene sequence: CDR1 SGHVS, CDR2 FQNEAQ. PCR was performed using 60 Vbeta and 13 Jbeta primers. Clones were read by immunoSEQ multiplex PCR, and TCRdb kept only the in-frame ones, dropping some. The sample contains some 150,000 clones, roughly four fifths of which appear only once. The receptor was derived from a male donor in good health and CMV-seronegative. Sequencing input: PBMCs. V gene TRBV7-8 combines with J gene TRBJ1-1; TRBD1 matches 7 bases. This CDR3 reads CASSQSRLQGFTEAFF. In nucleotides, the CDR3 is TGTGCCAGCAGCCAATCCCGTTTACAGGGGTTCACTGAAGCTTTCTTT.